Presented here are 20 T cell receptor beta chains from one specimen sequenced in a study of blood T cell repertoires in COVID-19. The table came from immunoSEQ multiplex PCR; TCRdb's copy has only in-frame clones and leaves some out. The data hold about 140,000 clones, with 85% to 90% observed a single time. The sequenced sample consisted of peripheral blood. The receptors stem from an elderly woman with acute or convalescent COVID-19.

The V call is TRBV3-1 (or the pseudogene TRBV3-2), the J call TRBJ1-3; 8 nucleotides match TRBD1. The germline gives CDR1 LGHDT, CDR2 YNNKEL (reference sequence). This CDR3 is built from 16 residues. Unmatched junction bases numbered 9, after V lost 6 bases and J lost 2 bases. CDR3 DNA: TGTGCCAGCAGTAGGTATCAGGGGGCGACTGGAAACACCATATATTTT. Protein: CASSRYQGATGNTIYF.

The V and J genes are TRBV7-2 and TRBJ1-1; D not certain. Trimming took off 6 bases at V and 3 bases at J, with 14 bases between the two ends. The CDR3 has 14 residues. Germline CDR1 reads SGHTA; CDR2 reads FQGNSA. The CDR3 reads CASRPRLRDTEAFF. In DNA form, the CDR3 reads TGTGCCAGCAGGCCCCGACTGCGAGACACTGAAGCTTTCTTT.

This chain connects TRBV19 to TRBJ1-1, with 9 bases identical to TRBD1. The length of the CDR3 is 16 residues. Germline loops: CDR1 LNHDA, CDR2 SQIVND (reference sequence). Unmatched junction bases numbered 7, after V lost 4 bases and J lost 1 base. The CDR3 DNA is TGTGCCAGTAGTACCTTCGGGACAGGGAGGAACACTGAAGCTTTCTTT. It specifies CASSTFGTGRNTEAFF.

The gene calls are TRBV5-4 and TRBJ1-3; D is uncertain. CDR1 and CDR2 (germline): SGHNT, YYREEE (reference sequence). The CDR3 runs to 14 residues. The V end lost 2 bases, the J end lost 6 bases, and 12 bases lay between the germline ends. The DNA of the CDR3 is TGTGCCAGCAGCTTTTCCGGGAGGGTAAACACCATATATTTT. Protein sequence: CASSFSGRVNTIYF. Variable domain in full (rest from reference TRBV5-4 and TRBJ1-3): ETGVTQSPTHLIKTRGQQVTLRCSSQSGHNTVSWYQQALGQGPQFIFQYYREEENGRGNFPPRFSGLQFPNYSSELNVNALELDDSALYLCASSFSGRVNTIYFGEGSWLTVV.

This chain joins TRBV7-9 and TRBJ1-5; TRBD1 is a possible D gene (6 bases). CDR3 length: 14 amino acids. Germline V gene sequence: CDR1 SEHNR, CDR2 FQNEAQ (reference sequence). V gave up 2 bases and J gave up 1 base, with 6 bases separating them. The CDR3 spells CASSLQGSNQPQHF. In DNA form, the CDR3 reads TGTGCCAGCAGCTTACAGGGGAGCAATCAGCCCCAGCATTTT. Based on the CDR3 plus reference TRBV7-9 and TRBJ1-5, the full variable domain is DTGVSQNPRHKITKRGQNVTFRCDPISEHNRLYWYRQTLGQGPEFLTYFQNEAQLEKSRLLSDRFSAERPKGSFSTLEIQRTEQGDSAMYLCASSLQGSNQPQHFGDGTRLSIL.

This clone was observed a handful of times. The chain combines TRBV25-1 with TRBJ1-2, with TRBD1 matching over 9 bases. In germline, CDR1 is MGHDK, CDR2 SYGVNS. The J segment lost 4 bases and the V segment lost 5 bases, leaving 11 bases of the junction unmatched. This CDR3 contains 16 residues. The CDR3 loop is CASSSQDRGETYGYTF. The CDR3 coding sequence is TGTGCCAGCAGTTCCCAGGACAGGGGCGAGACCTATGGCTACACCTTC.

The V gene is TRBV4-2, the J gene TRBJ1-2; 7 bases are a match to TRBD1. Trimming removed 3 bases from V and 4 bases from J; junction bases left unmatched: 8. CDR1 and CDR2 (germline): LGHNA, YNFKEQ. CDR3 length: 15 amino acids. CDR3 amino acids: CASSQGDRALYGYTF. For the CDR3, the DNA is TGTGCCAGCAGCCAGGGAGACAGGGCGCTCTATGGCTACACCTTC.

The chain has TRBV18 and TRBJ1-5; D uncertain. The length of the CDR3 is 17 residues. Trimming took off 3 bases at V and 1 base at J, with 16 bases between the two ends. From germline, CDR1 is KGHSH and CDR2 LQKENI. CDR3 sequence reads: CASSPLPGLNSNQPQHF. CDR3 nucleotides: TGTGCCAGCTCACCCCTTCCGGGTCTTAACAGCAATCAGCCCCAGCATTTT.

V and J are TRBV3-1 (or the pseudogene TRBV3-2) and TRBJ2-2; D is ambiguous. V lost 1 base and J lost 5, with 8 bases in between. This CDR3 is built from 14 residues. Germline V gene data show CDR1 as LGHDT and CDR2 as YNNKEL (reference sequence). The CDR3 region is CASSQVALTGELFF. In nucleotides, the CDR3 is TGTGCCAGCAGCCAAGTTGCGCTTACCGGGGAGCTGTTTTTT.

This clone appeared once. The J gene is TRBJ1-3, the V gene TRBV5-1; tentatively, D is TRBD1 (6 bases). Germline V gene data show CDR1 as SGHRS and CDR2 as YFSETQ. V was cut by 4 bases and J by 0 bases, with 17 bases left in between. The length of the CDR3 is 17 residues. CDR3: CASSPSQGLTSGNTIYF. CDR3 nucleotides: TGCGCCAGCAGCCCCTCACAGGGCCTCACCTCTGGAAACACCATATATTTT.

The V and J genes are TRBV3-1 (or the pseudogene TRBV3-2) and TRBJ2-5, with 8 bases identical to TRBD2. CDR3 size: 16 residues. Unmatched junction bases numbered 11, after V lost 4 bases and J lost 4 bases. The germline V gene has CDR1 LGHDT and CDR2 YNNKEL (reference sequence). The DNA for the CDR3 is TGTGCCAGCAGCCTAGTAGCGGGGCGCGGCGTAGAGACCCAGTACTTC. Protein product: CASSLVAGRGVETQYF.

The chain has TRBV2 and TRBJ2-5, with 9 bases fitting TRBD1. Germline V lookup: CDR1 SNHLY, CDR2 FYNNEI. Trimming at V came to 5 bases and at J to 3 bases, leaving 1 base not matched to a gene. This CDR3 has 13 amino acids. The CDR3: CASSRDREETQYF. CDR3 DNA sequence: TGTGCCAGCAGTAGGGACAGGGAAGAGACCCAGTACTTC.

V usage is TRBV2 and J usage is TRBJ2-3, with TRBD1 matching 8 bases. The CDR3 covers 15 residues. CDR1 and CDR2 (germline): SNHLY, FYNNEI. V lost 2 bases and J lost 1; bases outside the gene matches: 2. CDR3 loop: CASSEQGQGTDTQYF. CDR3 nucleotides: TGTGCCAGCAGTGAACAGGGACAGGGCACAGATACGCAGTATTTT.

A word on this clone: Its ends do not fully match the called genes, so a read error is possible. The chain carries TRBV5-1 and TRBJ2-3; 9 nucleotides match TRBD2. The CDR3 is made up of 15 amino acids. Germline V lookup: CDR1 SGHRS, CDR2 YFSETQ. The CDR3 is CARSREAGGYNTQYF. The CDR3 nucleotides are TGCGCCCGCAGCCGAGAGGCGGGGGGGTATAATACGCAGTATTTT.

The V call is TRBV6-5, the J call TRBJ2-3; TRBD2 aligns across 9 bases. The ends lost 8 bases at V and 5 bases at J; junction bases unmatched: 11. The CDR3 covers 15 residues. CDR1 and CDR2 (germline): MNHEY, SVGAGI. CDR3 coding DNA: TGTGCCAGCGACGCGGGGGCGGGGGGGAGAGATACGCAGTATTTT. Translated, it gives CASDAGAGGRDTQYF.

The CDR3 DNA reads TGTGCCAGCGATACTCAGGGGTATCAAGCTTTCTTT. It specifies CASDTQGYQAFF. The chain uses TRBV2 and TRBJ1-1; maybe TRBD1 (6 bases). Trimming pared 8 bases from V and 9 bases from J, leaving 16 bases between. Germline loops: CDR1 SNHLY, CDR2 FYNNEI. The CDR3 totals 12 residues. Full variable domain (rest looked up from reference TRBV2 and TRBJ1-1): EPEVTQTPSHQVTQMGQEVILRCVPISNHLYFYWYRQILGQKVEFLVSFYNNEISEKSEIFDDQFSVERPDGSNFTLKIRSTKLEDSAMYFCASDTQGYQAFFGQGTRLTVV.

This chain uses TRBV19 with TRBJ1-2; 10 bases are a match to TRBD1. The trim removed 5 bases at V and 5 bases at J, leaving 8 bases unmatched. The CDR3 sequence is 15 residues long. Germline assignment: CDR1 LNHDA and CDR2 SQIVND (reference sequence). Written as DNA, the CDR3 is TGTGCCAGTAGTTGGGGACAGGGGAAGTCTTATGGCTACACCTTC. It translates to CASSWGQGKSYGYTF.

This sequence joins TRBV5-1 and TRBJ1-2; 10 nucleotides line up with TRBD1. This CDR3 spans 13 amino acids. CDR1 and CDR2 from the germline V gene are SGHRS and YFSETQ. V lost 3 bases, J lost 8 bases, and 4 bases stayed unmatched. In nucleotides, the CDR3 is TGCGCCAGCAGCTCCGGGACAGGGGAAGGCTACACCTTC. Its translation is CASSSGTGEGYTF.

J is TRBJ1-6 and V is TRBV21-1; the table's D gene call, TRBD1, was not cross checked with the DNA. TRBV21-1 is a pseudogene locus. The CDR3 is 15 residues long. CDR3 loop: CASSKDQGSSSPLHF. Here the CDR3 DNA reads TGTGCCAGCAGCAAAGACCAGGGTAGTAGTTCACCCCTCCACTTT.

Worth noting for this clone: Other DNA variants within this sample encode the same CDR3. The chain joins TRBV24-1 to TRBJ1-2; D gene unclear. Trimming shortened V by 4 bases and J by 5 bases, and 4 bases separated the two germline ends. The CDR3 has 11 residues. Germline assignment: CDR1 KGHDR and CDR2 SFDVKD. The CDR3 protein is CATSDGYGYTF. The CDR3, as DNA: TGTGCCACCAGTGACGGTTATGGCTACACCTTC.